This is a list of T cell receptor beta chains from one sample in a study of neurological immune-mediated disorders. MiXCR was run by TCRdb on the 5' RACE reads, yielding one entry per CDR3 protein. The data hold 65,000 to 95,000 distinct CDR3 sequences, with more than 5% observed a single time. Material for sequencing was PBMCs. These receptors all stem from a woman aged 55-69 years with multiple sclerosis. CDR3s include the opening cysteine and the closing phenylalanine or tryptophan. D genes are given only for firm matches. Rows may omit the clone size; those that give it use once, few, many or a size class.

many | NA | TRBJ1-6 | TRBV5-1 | CASSSYTAGTPLHF | TGCGCCAGCAGCTCCTACACCGCGGGGACACCCCTCCACTTT
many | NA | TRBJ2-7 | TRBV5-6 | CASSLGTTAGQYF | TGTGCCAGCAGCTTGGGGACAACGGCGGGGCAGTACTTC
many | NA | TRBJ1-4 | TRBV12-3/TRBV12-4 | CASSFLVVGEKLFF | TGTGCCAGCAGTTTCCTAGTGGTGGGGGAAAAACTGTTTTTT
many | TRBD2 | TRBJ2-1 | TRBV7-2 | CASSLGVSGGYEQFF | TGTGCCAGCAGCTTAGGGGTTAGCGGGGGGTACGAGCAGTTCTTC
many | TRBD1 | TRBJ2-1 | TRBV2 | CASSPDRGPADEQFF | TGTGCCAGCAGTCCGGACAGGGGGCCGGCCGATGAGCAGTTCTTC
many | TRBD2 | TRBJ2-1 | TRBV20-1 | CSAARGGAYNEQFF | TGCAGTGCTGCCCGGGGGGGGGCCTACAATGAGCAGTTCTTC
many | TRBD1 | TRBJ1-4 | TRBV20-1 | CSAKRTGGNEKLFF | TGCAGTGCTAAACGGACAGGGGGGAATGAAAAACTGTTTTTT
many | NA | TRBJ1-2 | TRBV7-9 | CASSSGVADSNYGYTF | TGTGCCAGCAGCTCGGGGGTGGCTGACTCAAACTATGGCTACACCTTC
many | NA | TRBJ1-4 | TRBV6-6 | CASSYTRGDNEKLFF | TGTGCCAGCAGTTACACCCGGGGGGATAATGAAAAACTGTTTTTT
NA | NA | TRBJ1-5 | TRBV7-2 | CASSLWSQPQHF | TGTGCCAGCAGCTTATGGAGTCAGCCCCAGCATTTT
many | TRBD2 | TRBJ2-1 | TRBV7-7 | CASSLLAGGPSEQFF | TGTGCCAGCAGCTTACTAGCGGGGGGGCCTAGTGAGCAGTTCTTC
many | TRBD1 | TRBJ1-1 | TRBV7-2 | CASSLGTGNFMNTEAFF | TGTGCCAGCAGCCTAGGGACAGGGAACTTCATGAACACTGAAGCTTTCTTT
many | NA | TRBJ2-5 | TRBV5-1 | CASSSGRGASETQYF | TGCGCCAGCAGCTCGGGGAGAGGGGCTTCCGAGACCCAGTACTTC
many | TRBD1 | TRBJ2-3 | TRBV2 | CASRGTAVVTDTQYF | TGTGCCAGCAGGGGGACAGCGGTGGTCACAGATACGCAGTATTTT
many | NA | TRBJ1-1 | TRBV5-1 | CASSPAGTMNTEAFF | TGCGCCAGCAGCCCAGCCGGGACCATGAACACTGAAGCTTTCTTT
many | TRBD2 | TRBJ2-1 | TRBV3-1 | CASSRVTSGGSNEQFF | TGTGCCAGCAGCCGAGTTACTAGCGGGGGTTCCAATGAGCAGTTCTTC
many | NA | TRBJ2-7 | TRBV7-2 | CASSGETSRGQYF | TGTGCCAGCAGCGGGGAGACTTCGCGTGGGCAGTACTTC
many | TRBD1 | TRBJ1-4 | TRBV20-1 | CSYRGRNEKLFF | TGCAGTTACAGGGGAAGGAATGAAAAACTGTTTTTT
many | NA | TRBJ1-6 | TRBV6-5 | CATQTAGYNSPLHF | TGTGCCACCCAAACGGCGGGGTATAATTCACCCCTCCACTTT
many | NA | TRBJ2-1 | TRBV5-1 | CASKAEAGSYNEQFF | TGCGCCAGCAAGGCCGAGGCGGGTTCCTACAATGAGCAGTTCTTC
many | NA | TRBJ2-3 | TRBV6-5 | CASTSGSGHTDTQYF | TGTGCCAGCACCTCGGGGAGCGGGCACACAGATACGCAGTATTTT
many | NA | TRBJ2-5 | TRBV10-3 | CAISERGQETQYF | TGTGCCATCAGTGAAAGGGGGCAAGAGACCCAGTACTTC
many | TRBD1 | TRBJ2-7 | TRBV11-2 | CASRSQGAPLTKEQYF | TGTGCCAGCAGATCACAGGGGGCGCCCCTAACTAAAGAGCAGTACTTC
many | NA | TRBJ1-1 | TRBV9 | CASSVVAYGRAFF | TGTGCCAGCAGCGTAGTAGCTTACGGGAGGGCTTTCTTT
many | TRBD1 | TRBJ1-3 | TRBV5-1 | CASSLGHRGVGNTIYF | TGCGCCAGCAGCCTTGGACACAGGGGTGTTGGAAACACCATATATTTT
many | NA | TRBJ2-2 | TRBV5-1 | CASSSRSNTGELFF | TGCGCCAGCAGCTCACGGTCGAACACCGGGGAGCTGTTTTTT
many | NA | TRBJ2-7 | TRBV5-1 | CASSLEAAAYEQYF | TGCGCCAGCAGCTTGGAAGCGGCCGCCTACGAGCAGTACTTC
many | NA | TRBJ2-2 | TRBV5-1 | CASTMGGRNTGELFF | TGCGCCAGCACCATGGGGGGAAGAAACACCGGGGAGCTGTTTTTT
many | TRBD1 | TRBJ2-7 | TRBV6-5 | CASRRTGSEQYF | TGTGCCAGCAGAAGGACAGGGAGCGAGCAGTACTTC
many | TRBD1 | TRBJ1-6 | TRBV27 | CASTFGGYRGHNSPLHF | TGTGCCAGCACTTTCGGAGGTTACAGGGGGCATAATTCACCCCTCCACTTT
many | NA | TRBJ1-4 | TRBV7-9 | CASGRGSNEKLFF | TGTGCCAGCGGACGGGGTTCTAATGAAAAACTGTTTTTT
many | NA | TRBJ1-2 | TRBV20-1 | CSARGSGGHGGYTF | TGCAGTGCTAGAGGGTCGGGGGGGCACGGAGGCTACACCTTC
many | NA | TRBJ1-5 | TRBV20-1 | CSARSTGKGNQPQHF | TGCAGTGCTAGATCTACAGGGAAAGGCAATCAGCCCCAGCATTTT
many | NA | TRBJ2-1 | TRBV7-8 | CASRQRDSYNEQFF | TGTGCCAGCAGGCAGCGGGACAGCTACAATGAGCAGTTCTTC
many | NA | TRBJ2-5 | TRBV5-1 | CASSLYSGEQETQYF | TGCGCCAGCAGCTTGTATTCGGGGGAGCAAGAGACCCAGTACTTC
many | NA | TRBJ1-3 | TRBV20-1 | CSAMGQATKYNTIYF | TGCAGTGCAATGGGGCAGGCCACCAAGTATAACACCATATATTTT
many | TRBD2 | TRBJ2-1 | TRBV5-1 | CASSGPGLAGKDYNEQFF | TGCGCCAGCAGCGGCCCGGGACTAGCGGGCAAGGACTACAATGAGCAGTTCTTC
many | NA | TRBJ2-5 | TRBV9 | CASSVGPTVQETQYF | TGTGCCAGCAGCGTAGGCCCGACGGTCCAAGAGACCCAGTACTTC
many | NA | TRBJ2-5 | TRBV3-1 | CASSQRGIETQYF | TGTGCCAGCAGCCAACGGGGAATAGAGACCCAGTACTTC
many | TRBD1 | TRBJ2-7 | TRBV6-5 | CASSSRQGTYEQYF | TGTGCCAGCAGTTCAAGACAGGGGACCTACGAGCAGTACTTC
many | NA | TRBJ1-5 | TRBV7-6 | CASSQQGSNQPQHF | TGTGCCAGCAGCCAACAGGGTAGCAATCAGCCCCAGCATTTT
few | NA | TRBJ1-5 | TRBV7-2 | CASSLAGLNQPQHF | TGTGCCAGCAGCTTAGCGGGACTCAATCAGCCCCAGCATTTT
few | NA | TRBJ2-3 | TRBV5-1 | CASSPPDSTDTQYF | TGCGCCAGCAGCCCTCCGGACAGCACAGATACGCAGTATTTT
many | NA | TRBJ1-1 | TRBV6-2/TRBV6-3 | CASRALGVSEAFF | TGTGCCAGCAGGGCGCTCGGGGTCAGTGAAGCTTTCTTT
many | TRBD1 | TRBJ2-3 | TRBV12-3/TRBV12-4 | CASRETGGGTDTQYF | TGTGCCAGCCGAGAAACAGGGGGCGGCACAGATACGCAGTATTTT
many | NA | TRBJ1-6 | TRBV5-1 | CASTTTGGDNSPLHF | TGCGCCAGCACCACGACAGGAGGGGATAATTCACCCCTCCACTTT
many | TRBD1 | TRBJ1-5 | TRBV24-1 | CATSAGQVNQPQHF | TGTGCCACCAGTGCAGGACAGGTCAATCAGCCCCAGCATTTT
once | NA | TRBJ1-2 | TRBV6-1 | CAIFSPGGRSNYGYTF | TGTGCCATCTTTTCTCCGGGGGGAAGGTCTAACTATGGCTACACCTTC
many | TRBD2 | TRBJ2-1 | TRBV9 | CASSSRGSGGPSSYNEQFF | TGTGCCAGCAGCTCCCGGGGTAGCGGGGGGCCGAGCTCCTACAATGAGCAGTTCTTC
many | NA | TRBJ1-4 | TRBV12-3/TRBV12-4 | CASSIPFEKLFF | TGTGCCAGCAGTATCCCTTTTGAAAAACTGTTTTTT
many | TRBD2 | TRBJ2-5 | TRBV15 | CATSTYSGAQETQYF | TGTGCCACCAGCACTTATAGCGGGGCCCAAGAGACCCAGTACTTC